The sequence of this T cell receptor beta chain was determined in a study of T cell responses to AZD1222 COVID-19 vaccine. Findings and caveats of the study: The reported proportion of spike-specific TCRs targeting unmutated variant regions was nearly half. Spike-specific TCR breadth rose after two AZD1222 doses, and depth rose as well.

The CDR3 covers 14 residues. The V gene end was trimmed by 4 bases and the J gene end by 5 bases; junction bases not matched to a gene: 5. Germline values: CDR1 SNHLY, CDR2 FYNNEI. The data were produced by immunoSEQ multiplex PCR, yet TCRdb's version contains in-frame clones alone and is incomplete. The repertoire holds approximately 180,000 clones, more than 80% seen once, with 2.6% in the top ten. This clone showed up just once. Its antigen is not known. J is TRBJ1-5 and V is TRBV2, with 7 bases fitting TRBD1. The sample consisted of peripheral blood, taken on day 0 of AZD1222 vaccination. The sequence was obtained from an adult in good health. The CDR3 DNA is TGTGCCAGCAGTGCAGGGGGGGACTATCAGCCCCAGCATTTT. It codes for CASSAGGDYQPQHF.